The entry below describes one TCR beta chain. The data derive from a study of blood T cell repertoires in COVID-19. Trimming removed 0 bases at V and 6 bases at J, with 4 bases between. Germline V gives CDR1 SGHRS, CDR2 YFSETQ. The CDR3 is 12 residues long. Only in-frame clones appear in the TCRdb table, and some are missing; sequencing was by immunoSEQ multiplex PCR. This repertoire shows roughly 88,000 clones, 70% to 85% found once; its top ten account for about 22%. The clonotype was recovered from a woman in her sixties or seventies in a cohort sampled during active or convalescent COVID-19. The sequencing sample was made of peripheral blood. V usage is TRBV5-1 and J usage is TRBJ2-1; D not resolved. CDR3 region: CASSLAFNEQFF. For the CDR3, the DNA is TGCGCCAGCAGCTTGGCCTTCAATGAGCAGTTCTTC.